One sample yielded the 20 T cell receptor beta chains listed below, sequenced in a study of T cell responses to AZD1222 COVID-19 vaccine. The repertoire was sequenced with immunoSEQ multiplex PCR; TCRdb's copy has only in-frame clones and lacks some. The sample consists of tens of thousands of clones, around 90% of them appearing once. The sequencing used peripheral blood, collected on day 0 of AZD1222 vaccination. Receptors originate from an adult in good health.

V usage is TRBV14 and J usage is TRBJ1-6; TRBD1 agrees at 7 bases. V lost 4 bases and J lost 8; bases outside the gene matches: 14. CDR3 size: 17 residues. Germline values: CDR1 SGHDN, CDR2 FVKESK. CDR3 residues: CASSRGTAWGIDSPLHF. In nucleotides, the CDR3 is TGTGCCAGCAGCCGCGGGACAGCCTGGGGTATAGATTCACCCCTCCACTTT. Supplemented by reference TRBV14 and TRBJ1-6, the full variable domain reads EAGVTQFPSHSVIEKGQTVTLRCDPISGHDNLYWYRRVMGKEIKFLLHFVKESKQDESGMPNNRFLAERTGGTYSTLKVQPAELEDSGVYFCASSRGTAWGIDSPLHFGNGTRLTVT.

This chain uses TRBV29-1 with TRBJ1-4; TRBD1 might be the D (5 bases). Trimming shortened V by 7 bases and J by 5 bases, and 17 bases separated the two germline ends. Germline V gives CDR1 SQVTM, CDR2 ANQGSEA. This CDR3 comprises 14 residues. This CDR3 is CSASRRDLNEKLFF. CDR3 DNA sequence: TGCAGCGCCTCTCGAAGGGACTTGAATGAAAAACTGTTTTTT. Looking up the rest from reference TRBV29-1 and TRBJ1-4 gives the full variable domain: SAVISQKPSRDICQRGTSLTIQCQVDSQVTMMFWYRQQPGQSLTLIATANQGSEATYESGFVIDKFPISRPNLTFSTLTVSNMSPEDSSIYLCSASRRDLNEKLFFGSGTQLSVL.

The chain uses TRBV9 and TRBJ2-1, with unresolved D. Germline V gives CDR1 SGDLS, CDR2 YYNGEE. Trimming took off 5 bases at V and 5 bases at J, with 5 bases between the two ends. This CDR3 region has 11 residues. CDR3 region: CASRIHNEQFF. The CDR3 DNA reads TGTGCCAGCAGGATCCACAATGAGCAGTTCTTC. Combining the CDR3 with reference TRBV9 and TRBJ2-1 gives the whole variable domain DSGVTQTPKHLITATGQRVTLRCSPRSGDLSVYWYQQSLDQGLQFLIQYYNGEERAKGNILERFSAQQFPDLHSELNLSSLELGDSALYFCASRIHNEQFFGPGTRLTVL.

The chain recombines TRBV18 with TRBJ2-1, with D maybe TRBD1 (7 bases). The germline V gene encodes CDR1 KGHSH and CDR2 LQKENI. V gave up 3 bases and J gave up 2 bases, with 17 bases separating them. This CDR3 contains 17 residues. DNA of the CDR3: TGTGCCAGCTCACCTACTCAGGGGGGACAAACCTACAATGAGCAGTTCTTC. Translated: CASSPTQGGQTYNEQFF.

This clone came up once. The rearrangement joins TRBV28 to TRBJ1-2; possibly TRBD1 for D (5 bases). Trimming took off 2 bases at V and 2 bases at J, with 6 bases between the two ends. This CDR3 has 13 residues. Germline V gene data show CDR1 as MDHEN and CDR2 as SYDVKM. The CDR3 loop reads CASSLEGNYGYTF. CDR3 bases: TGTGCCAGCAGTTTAGAGGGGAACTATGGCTACACCTTC.

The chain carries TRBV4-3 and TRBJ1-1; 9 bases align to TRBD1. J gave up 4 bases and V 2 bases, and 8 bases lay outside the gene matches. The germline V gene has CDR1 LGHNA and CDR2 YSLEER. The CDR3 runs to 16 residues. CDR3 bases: TGCGCCAGCAGCCAAACAGACAGGGGGGTTTTCACTGAAGCTTTCTTT. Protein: CASSQTDRGVFTEAFF.

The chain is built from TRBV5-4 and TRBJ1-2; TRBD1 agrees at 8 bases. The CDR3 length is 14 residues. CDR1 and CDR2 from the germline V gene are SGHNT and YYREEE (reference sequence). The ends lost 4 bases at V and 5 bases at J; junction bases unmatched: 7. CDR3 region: CASSLDRGGYGYTF. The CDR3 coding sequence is TGTGCCAGCAGCCTAGACAGGGGAGGATATGGCTACACCTTC. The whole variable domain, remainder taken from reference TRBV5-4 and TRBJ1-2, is ETGVTQSPTHLIKTRGQQVTLRCSSQSGHNTVSWYQQALGQGPQFIFQYYREEENGRGNFPPRFSGLQFPNYSSELNVNALELDDSALYLCASSLDRGGYGYTFGSGTRLTVV.

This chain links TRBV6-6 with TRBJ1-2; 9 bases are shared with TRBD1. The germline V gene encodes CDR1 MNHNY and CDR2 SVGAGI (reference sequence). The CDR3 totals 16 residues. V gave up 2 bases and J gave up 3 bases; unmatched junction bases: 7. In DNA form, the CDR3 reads TGTGCCAGCAGTTACGGTCCCGACAGGGGGGACTATGGCTACACCTTC. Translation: CASSYGPDRGDYGYTF.

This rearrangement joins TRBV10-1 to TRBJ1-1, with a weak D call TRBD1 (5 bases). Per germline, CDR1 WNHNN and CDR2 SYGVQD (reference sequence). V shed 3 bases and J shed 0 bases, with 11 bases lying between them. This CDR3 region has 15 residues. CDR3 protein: CASSETLGLNTEAFF. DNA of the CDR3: TGCGCCAGCAGTGAAACTCTGGGACTGAACACTGAAGCTTTCTTT.

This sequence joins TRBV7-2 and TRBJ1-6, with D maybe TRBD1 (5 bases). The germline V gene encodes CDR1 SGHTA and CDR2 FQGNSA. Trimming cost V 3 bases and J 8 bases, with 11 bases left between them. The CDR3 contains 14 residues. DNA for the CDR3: TGTGCCAGCAGCTTTAGGGGAAAAGATTCACCCCTCCACTTT. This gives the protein CASSFRGKDSPLHF.

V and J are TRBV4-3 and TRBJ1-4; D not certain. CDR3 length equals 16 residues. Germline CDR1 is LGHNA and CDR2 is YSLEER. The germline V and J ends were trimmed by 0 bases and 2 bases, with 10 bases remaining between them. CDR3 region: CASSQERFSTNEKLFF. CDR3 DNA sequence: TGCGCCAGCAGCCAAGAGCGTTTCTCCACTAATGAAAAACTGTTTTTT.

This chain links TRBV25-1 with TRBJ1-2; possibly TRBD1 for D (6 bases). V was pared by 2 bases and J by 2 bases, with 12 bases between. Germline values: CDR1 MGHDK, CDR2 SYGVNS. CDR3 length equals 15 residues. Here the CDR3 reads CASSENLQGNYGYTF. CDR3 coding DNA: TGTGCCAGCAGTGAAAATCTTCAGGGGAACTATGGCTACACCTTC.

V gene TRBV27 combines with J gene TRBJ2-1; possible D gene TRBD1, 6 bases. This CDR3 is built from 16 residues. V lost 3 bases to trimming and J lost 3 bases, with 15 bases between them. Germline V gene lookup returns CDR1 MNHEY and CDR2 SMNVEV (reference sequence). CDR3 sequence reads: CASSLMLGTNYNEQFF. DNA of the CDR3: TGTGCCAGCAGTTTGATGTTGGGGACAAACTACAATGAGCAGTTCTTC.

Here the CDR3 reads CASSPSRSSYEQYF. As DNA, the CDR3 is TGTGCCAGCAGCCCATCCAGGAGCTCCTACGAGCAGTACTTC. The V and J genes are TRBV7-9 and TRBJ2-7; no firm D call. Germline lookup yields CDR1 SEHNR and CDR2 FQNEAQ (reference sequence). The V end was cut by 5 bases, the J end by 0 bases, with 11 bases between. The CDR3 spans 14 residues. The full variable domain, with the rest looked up from reference TRBV7-9 and TRBJ2-7, is DTGVSQNPRHKITKRGQNVTFRCDPISEHNRLYWYRQTLGQGPEFLTYFQNEAQLEKSRLLSDRFSAERPKGSFSTLEIQRTEQGDSAMYLCASSPSRSSYEQYFGPGTRLTVT.

The CDR3, as DNA: TGTGCCAGTAGTATAGTATCCGATACGCAGTATTTT. The encoded protein is CASSIVSDTQYF. The V gene is TRBV19, the J gene TRBJ2-3; no reliable D call. V lost 1 base and J lost 6, with 5 bases in between. The CDR3 consists of 12 residues. The germline gives CDR1 LNHDA, CDR2 SQIVND (reference sequence).

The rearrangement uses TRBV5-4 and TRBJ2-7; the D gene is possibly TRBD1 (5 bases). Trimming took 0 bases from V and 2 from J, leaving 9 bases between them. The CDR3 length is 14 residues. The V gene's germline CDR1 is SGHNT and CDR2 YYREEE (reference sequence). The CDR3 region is CASSLGGHPYEQYF. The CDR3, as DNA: TGTGCCAGCAGCTTGGGAGGACACCCCTACGAGCAGTACTTC.

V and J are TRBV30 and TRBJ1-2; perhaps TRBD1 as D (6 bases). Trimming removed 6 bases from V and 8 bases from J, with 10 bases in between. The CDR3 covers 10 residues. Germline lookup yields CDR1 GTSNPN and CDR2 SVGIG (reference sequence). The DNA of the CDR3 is TGTGCCTGTCACAGGGACGGCTACACCTTC. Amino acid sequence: CACHRDGYTF.

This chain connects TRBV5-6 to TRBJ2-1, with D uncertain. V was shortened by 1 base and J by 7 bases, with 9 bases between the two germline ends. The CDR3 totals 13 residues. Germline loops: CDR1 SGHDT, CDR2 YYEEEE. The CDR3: CASSLTQANEQFF. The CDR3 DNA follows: TGTGCCAGCAGCTTGACTCAGGCTAATGAGCAGTTCTTC.

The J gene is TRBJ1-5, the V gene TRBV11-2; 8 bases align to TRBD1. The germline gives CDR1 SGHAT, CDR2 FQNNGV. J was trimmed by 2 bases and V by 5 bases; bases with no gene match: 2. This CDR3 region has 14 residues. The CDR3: CASSVDRGNQPQHF. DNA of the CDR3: TGTGCCAGCAGCGTGGACAGGGGCAATCAGCCCCAGCATTTT.

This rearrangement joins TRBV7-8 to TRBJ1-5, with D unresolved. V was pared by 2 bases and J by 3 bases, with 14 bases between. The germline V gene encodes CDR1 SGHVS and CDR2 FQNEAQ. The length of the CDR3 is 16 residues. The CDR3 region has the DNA TGTGCCAGCAGCTTATCTCTCCGTAACTCCAATCAGCCCCAGCATTTT. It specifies CASSLSLRNSNQPQHF.